The 7 T cell receptor beta chains reported below all come from one sample, sequenced in a study of blood T cell repertoires in COVID-19. Using immunoSEQ multiplex PCR, the repertoire was profiled, and TCRdb retains in-frame clones only, with some absent. The profile shows tens of thousands of clones, about 85% of them singletons. The specimen was peripheral blood. These receptors all come from a man in his 60s with acute or convalescent COVID-19.

The chain carries TRBV2 and TRBJ2-1; 7 nucleotides match TRBD2. The germline V gene encodes CDR1 SNHLY and CDR2 FYNNEI. J gave up 6 bases and V 6 bases, and 5 bases lay outside the gene matches. CDR3 size: 13 residues. CDR3 loop: CASSRLALNEQFF. The CDR3 DNA is TGTGCCAGCAGCCGACTAGCCCTCAATGAGCAGTTCTTC.

The rearrangement joins TRBV6-4 to TRBJ1-5; D is ambiguous. There are 13 residues in the CDR3. In germline, CDR1 is MRHNA, CDR2 SNTAGT. Trimming left V 4 bases short and J 6 bases short, with 10 bases between. CDR3 in DNA: TGTGCCAGCAGTGGGGAGTTAGGTCAGCCCCAGCATTTT. It is translated as CASSGELGQPQHF.

In this sample, this clone turned up a few times. The J gene is TRBJ2-1, the V gene TRBV2; 9 nucleotides match TRBD1. There are 14 residues in the CDR3. V lost 5 bases to trimming and J lost 8 bases; unmatched junction nucleotides: 7. Looked up from germline, CDR1 is SNHLY and CDR2 is FYNNEI. The CDR3 loop is CASSNRDREDEQFF. The CDR3 nucleotides read TGTGCCAGCAGTAACCGGGACAGGGAGGATGAGCAGTTCTTC. Looking up the rest from reference TRBV2 and TRBJ2-1 gives the full variable domain: EPEVTQTPSHQVTQMGQEVILRCVPISNHLYFYWYRQILGQKVEFLVSFYNNEISEKSEIFDDQFSVERPDGSNFTLKIRSTKLEDSAMYFCASSNRDREDEQFFGPGTRLTVL.

In this sample, this clone turned up once. This chain uses TRBV5-1 with TRBJ2-5; TRBD2 matches at 10 bases. Germline trimming cut 2 bases from V and 2 bases from J; bases unmatched to any gene: 3. The CDR3 sequence is 15 residues long. Germline V gene sequence: CDR1 SGHRS, CDR2 YFSETQ. The CDR3 sequence: CASSFSGRKQETQYF. In nucleotides, the CDR3 is TGCGCCAGCAGCTTTAGCGGGAGGAAGCAAGAGACCCAGTACTTC.

This sequence joins TRBV27 and TRBJ2-1, with D hard to call. Trimming shortened V by 1 base and J by 0 bases, and 13 bases separated the two germline ends. CDR3 length: 17 amino acids. In germline, CDR1 is MNHEY, CDR2 SMNVEV (reference sequence). The CDR3 reads CASSLLLPRSSYNEQFF. The DNA for the CDR3 is TGTGCCAGCAGTTTATTGTTACCGCGGAGCTCCTACAATGAGCAGTTCTTC.

This clone was seen more than once but under ten times. This rearrangement joins TRBV4-1 to TRBJ1-3, with 8 bases identical to TRBD1. Germline V CDR1 and CDR2: MGHRA, YSYEKL. V lost 4 bases and J lost 3; bases outside the gene matches: 8. This CDR3 is built from 16 residues. As DNA, the CDR3 is TGCGCCAGCAGCCCCACAACAGGGGGAGGTGGAAACACCATATATTTT. Protein: CASSPTTGGGGNTIYF.

This clone appeared once. V and J are TRBV7-9 and TRBJ1-4; D might be TRBD1 (5 bases). CDR3 length: 15 amino acids. Trimming pared 1 base from V and 6 bases from J, leaving 12 bases between. CDR1 SEHNR and CDR2 FQNEAQ come from the germline V gene (reference sequence). The CDR3 sequence is CASSLGSGGHEKLFF. CDR3 sequence (DNA): TGTGCCAGCAGCTTAGGAAGCGGGGGACATGAAAAACTGTTTTTT.